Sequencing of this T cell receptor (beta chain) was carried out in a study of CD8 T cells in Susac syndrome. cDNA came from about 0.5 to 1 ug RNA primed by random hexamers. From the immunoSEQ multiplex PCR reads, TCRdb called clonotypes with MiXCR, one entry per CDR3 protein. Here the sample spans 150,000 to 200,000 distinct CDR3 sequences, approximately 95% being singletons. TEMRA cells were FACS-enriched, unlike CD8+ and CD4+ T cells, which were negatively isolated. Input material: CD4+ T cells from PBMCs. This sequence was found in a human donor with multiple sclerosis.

CDR3 nucleotides: TGTGCCAGCAGCCCTCCACCAGCGGGAGGTTTCGAGACCCAGTACTTC. Its translation: CASSPPPAGGFETQYF. The chain combines TRBV5-4 with TRBJ2-5, with 9 bases matching TRBD2. Germline CDR1 SGHNT, CDR2 YYREEE (reference sequence). The CDR3 consists of 16 residues. Germline trimming cut 4 bases from V and 5 bases from J; bases unmatched to any gene: 12. Combining the CDR3 with reference TRBV5-4 and TRBJ2-5 gives the whole variable domain ETGVTQSPTHLIKTRGQQVTLRCSSQSGHNTVSWYQQALGQGPQFIFQYYREEENGRGNFPPRFSGLQFPNYSSELNVNALELDDSALYLCASSPPPAGGFETQYFGPGTRLLVL.